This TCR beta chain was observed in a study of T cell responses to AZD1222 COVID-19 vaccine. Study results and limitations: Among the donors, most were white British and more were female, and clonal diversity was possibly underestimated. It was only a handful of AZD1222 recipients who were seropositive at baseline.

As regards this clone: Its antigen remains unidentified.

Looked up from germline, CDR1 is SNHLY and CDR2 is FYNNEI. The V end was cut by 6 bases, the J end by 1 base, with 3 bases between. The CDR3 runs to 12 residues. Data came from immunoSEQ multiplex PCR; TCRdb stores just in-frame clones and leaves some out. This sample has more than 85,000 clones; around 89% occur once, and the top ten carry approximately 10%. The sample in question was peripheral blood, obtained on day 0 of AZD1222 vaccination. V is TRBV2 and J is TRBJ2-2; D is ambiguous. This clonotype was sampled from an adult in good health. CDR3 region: CASRVNTGELFF. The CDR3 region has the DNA TGTGCCAGCAGGGTGAACACCGGGGAGCTGTTTTTT.